Following are 2 T cell receptor beta chains from one sample sequenced in a study of PD-1 blockade in classical Hodgkin lymphoma. The protocol was immunoSEQ multiplex PCR, while the TCRdb copy is restricted to in-frame clones and leaves out a portion. The table lists 10,000 to 15,000 clones, approximately 79% of them singletons. There was relapse after autologous stem cell transplantation in every patient, and there was variation in brentuximab vedotin exposure. Thawed PBMCs supplied CD8+ T cells via magnetic negative selection. The starting material was CD8+ T cells from blood, obtained at baseline. All receptors come from a human donor with classical Hodgkin lymphoma.

This clone was counted a few times. The rearrangement links TRBV27 to TRBJ2-7, with D unresolved. Between the trimmed V and J ends, which lost 3 bases and 2 bases, there was a span of 8 bases. Germline V gene lookup returns CDR1 MNHEY and CDR2 SMNVEV (reference sequence). The CDR3 spans 13 residues. DNA of the CDR3: TGTGCCAGCAGTTTCCAGGCTACCTACGAGCAGTACTTC. Translating it yields CASSFQATYEQYF.

The chain joins TRBV4-2 to TRBJ1-1; D is unresolved. Trimming pared 5 bases from V and 0 bases from J, leaving 7 bases between. CDR1 is LGHNA, CDR2 YNFKEQ, per germline. This CDR3 has 13 residues. In nucleotides, the CDR3 is TGTGCCAGCAGCTTGGAAATGAACACTGAAGCTTTCTTT. Residues: CASSLEMNTEAFF.